Sequencing of this T cell receptor beta chain was carried out in a study of cytomegalovirus exposure and HLA in healthy donors. Note on this clone: Lacking the conserved final phenylalanine or tryptophan, this CDR3 likely reflects a read error. It is unclear where the CDR3 begins or ends on the DNA, so no DNA is shown, and the CDR3 is as TCRdb lists it.

It was with 60 Vbeta and 13 Jbeta primers that the PCR ran. As originally analysed: Per a later analysis, the number of unique TCR beta chains was around 80 million, of which roughly 11 million were shared. The repertoire was sequenced with immunoSEQ multiplex PCR; TCRdb's copy has only in-frame clones and lacks some. That table furnishes V, J and clone size, whereas the DNA furnished D and trimming. The table lists 150,000 to 200,000 clones, about 88% of them singletons. A total of 13 residues make up the CDR3, ends included. CDR1 and CDR2 (germline): MGHRA, YSYEKL. This clonotype originated in a girl less than two years old in good health and CMV-seronegative. Sequencing input: PBMCs. The rearrangement uses TRBV4-1 and TRBJ2-7; the D call TRBD2 from the table was never checked on the DNA. The CDR3 sequence: CASSQEVDFTLVL.